Many counts were recorded for the clone carrying this T cell receptor (beta chain). Antigen: not known. Some clones are missing from TCRdb's copy, which holds only in-frame ones; the method was immunoSEQ multiplex PCR. The sample lists 1 million to 1.2 million clones, 70% to 85% occurring once. These data originate in a study of shared clonotypes between healthy human individuals. Study details: Three plates were used per donor for CD4 naive, three for CD4 memory, two for CD8 naive and one for CD8 memory. Study results and caveats: Clonotype sharing among the donors was expected to vary with sequencing depth.

Germline CDR1 SGHVS, CDR2 FQNEAQ. CDR3 length: 14 residues. V was pared by 5 bases and J by 16 bases, with 15 bases of the junction left unmatched. Negatively enriched CD4+ T cells were divided by CD45RA into naive and memory. This chain joins TRBV7-8 and TRBJ2-1; 9 nucleotides match TRBD2. The source is a man younger than 30 in good health. Some clones in this sample may be carry-over from other donors' samples. Sequencing was performed on memory CD4+ T cells from PBMCs. The sample's subset: CD45RA-negative fraction. The CDR3 nucleotides read TGTGCCAGCAGCCGACTAGCGGATGGAATGAGCAGCTTCTTC. As protein: CASSRLADGMSSFF.